This is a list of T cell receptor beta chains from one sample in a study of T cell changes during pregnancy in multiple sclerosis. The assay was immunoSEQ multiplex PCR, and TCRdb's table has in-frame clones only and misses some. The data show 45,000 or so clones, approximately 91% seen once. This specimen was CD8+ T cells from peripheral blood mononuclear cells, taken after pregnancy. All receptors come from a female donor with multiple sclerosis, enrolled in a pregnancy study. Each CDR3 is given with its conserved first and last residue. A D gene is named only where the DNA matches it firmly. Rows give clone size only sometimes, using once, few, many, or a class for an expanded clone.

V,J,D,size,DNA,CDR3
TRBV4-1,TRBJ1-4,TRBD1,-,TGCGCCAGCAGCCAAGTAAGTTCCGGACAGGCCGATGAAAAACTGTTTTTT,CASSQVSSGQADEKLFF
TRBV6-4,TRBJ1-4,-,once,TGTGCCAGCAGTCCCGGGGGGGCCGCGGCTGAAAAACTGTTTTTT,CASSPGGAAAEKLFF
TRBV12-5,TRBJ2-1,-,-,TGTGCTAGTGGCCTAGGGAGCGGATACAATGAGCAGTTCTTC,CASGLGSGYNEQFF
TRBV2,TRBJ1-2,-,-,TGTGCCAGCAGTGAAGCCGTCCTAACAGTCTATGGCTACACCTTC,CASSEAVLTVYGYTF
TRBV6-5,TRBJ2-7,TRBD2,-,TGTGCCAGCGGGGGAGGGAAGCACGAGCAGTACTTC,CASGGGKHEQYF
TRBV9,TRBJ2-5,-,once,TGTGCCAGCAGCGACGTGGAGAGGGACCAAGAGACCCAGTACTTC,CASSDVERDQETQYF
TRBV7-8,TRBJ2-1,TRBD2,-,TGTGCCAGCAGCTCGTCAGCGGGACCGGAATACAATGAGCAGTTCTTC,CASSSSAGPEYNEQFF
TRBV5-4,TRBJ1-2,TRBD1,-,TGTGCCAGCAGCCATGGACAGGGGGCCTACTATGGCTACACCTTC,CASSHGQGAYYGYTF
TRBV19,TRBJ1-5,TRBD1,-,TGTGCCAGAAGCGACAGGGGAGGAAATCAGCCCCAGCATTTT,CARSDRGGNQPQHF
TRBV29-1,TRBJ2-1,TRBD2,-,TGCAGCGTTGAGTCGGGAGGGTACAATGAGCAGTTCTTC,CSVESGGYNEQFF
TRBV5-1,TRBJ2-1,TRBD2,-,TGCGCCAGCAGCCGCCCGGGACTAGCGGACAACTCCTACAATGAGCAGTTCTTC,CASSRPGLADNSYNEQFF
TRBV6-4,TRBJ2-3,-,once,TGTGCCAGCAGTGAGGAGGCGGGTGAAACGGATACGCAGTATTTT,CASSEEAGETDTQYF
TRBV4-3,TRBJ1-2,TRBD1,-,TGCGCCAGCAGTATCCGACAGGGACCTTATGGCTACACCTTC,CASSIRQGPYGYTF
TRBV4-3,TRBJ2-7,-,once,TGCGCCAGCAGCCAAAACCAAGGGACATTTATCTCCGAGCAGTACTTC,CASSQNQGTFISEQYF
TRBV4-3,TRBJ2-1,TRBD2,-,TGCGCCAGCAGCCCCTCAGGACGGACTAGCGGGGTTGAGCAGTTCTTC,CASSPSGRTSGVEQFF
TRBV2,TRBJ2-7,TRBD1,-,TGTGCCAGCAGGGGACAGGGTAATAGCGAGCAGTACTTC,CASRGQGNSEQYF